Following are 29 T cell receptor beta chains from one sample sequenced in a study of T cells in Graves' hyperthyroidism and ophthalmopathy. TCR beta CDR3 sequences were amplified from RNA transcripts. Using the HTBI primer set, a first-round RT-PCR was run on the TCR CDR3. TCRdb recomputed calls from the multiplex PCR reads with MiXCR, one row per CDR3 protein. Seen here are 350,000 to 450,000 distinct CDR3 sequences, about 14% observed once, and the top ten hold around 27%. Sequenced material: blood. The receptors were sampled from a man aged 50-59 years with Graves' ophthalmopathy.

This clonotype has a count of ten or more. The CDR3 coding sequence is TGTGCCAGCAGCTCACCCCTTGGGAGTGCCTCCTACAATGAGCAGTTCTTC. Its translation: CASSSPLGSASYNEQFF. This rearrangement joins TRBV11-3 to TRBJ2-1; tentative D call: TRBD2 (5 bases). Germline values: CDR1 SGHNT, CDR2 YENEEA. This CDR3 comprises 17 residues. V was clipped by 4 bases and J by 0 bases, with 16 bases between them.

The rearrangement links TRBV12-3 or TRBV12-4 to TRBJ1-5; weak D call: TRBD1 (5 bases). The V end lost 3 bases, the J end lost 5 bases, and 11 bases lay between the germline ends. The CDR3 is 14 amino acids. CDR3 residues: CASSFATAHQPQHF. The DNA for the CDR3 is TGTGCCAGCAGTTTTGCGACAGCACATCAGCCCCAGCATTTT.

Many counts were recorded for this clonotype. The gene calls are TRBV6-2 or TRBV6-3 and TRBJ1-6, with a tentative D call TRBD1 (6 bases). Trimming took off 0 bases at V and 9 bases at J, with 9 bases between the two ends. The CDR3 length is 14 residues. The germline CDR1 and CDR2 sequences are MNHEY and SVGEGT. For the CDR3, the DNA is TGTGCCAGCAGTTACTCAGGGGGTAGTTCACCCCTCCACTTT. This sequence encodes CASSYSGGSSPLHF.

This clonotype was picked up many times. The chain is built from TRBV6-1 and TRBJ1-1; D possibly corresponds to TRBD1 (6 bases). Trimming shortened V by 8 bases and J by 2 bases, and 9 bases separated the two germline ends. This CDR3 is built from 12 residues. In germline, CDR1 is MNHNS, CDR2 SASEGT. CDR3 region: CASDRTNTEAFF. The CDR3 nucleotides read TGTGCCAGCGACAGGACCAACACTGAAGCTTTCTTT.

This clonotype was observed many times. The chain has TRBV28 and TRBJ2-2; D gene uncertain. V was pared by 2 bases and J by 0 bases, with 7 bases between. The CDR3 runs 15 residues. CDR1 is MDHEN and CDR2 is SYDVKM in the germline V gene. In DNA, the CDR3 is TGTGCCAGCAGTTTAGGCGCTCCGAACACCGGGGAGCTGTTTTTT. It is translated as CASSLGAPNTGELFF.

Many counts were recorded for this clonotype. This sequence joins TRBV3-1 and TRBJ2-1, with D uncertain. V lost 2 bases to trimming and J lost 2 bases, with 13 bases between them. The CDR3 spans 16 residues. The V gene's germline CDR1 is LGHDT and CDR2 YNNKEL (reference sequence). The CDR3 loop is CASSQRNAAAYNEQFF. The CDR3 DNA is TGTGCCAGCAGCCAACGGAACGCCGCGGCCTACAATGAGCAGTTCTTC.

To note about this clonotype: This clone may be a read error of a much larger clone one base away. As DNA, the CDR3 is TGTGCCACCAGCAGGTCCTCGAGCGGGAGGGTCGGGGAGCAGTACTTC. It is translated as CATSRSSSGRVGEQYF. The rearrangement links TRBV15 to TRBJ2-7, with TRBD2 identical over 10 bases. CDR1 is LNHNV and CDR2 is YYDKDF in the germline V gene (reference sequence). The CDR3 is 16 amino acids. V shed 3 bases, J shed 7 bases, and the junction held 12 bases outside the gene matches.

This clonotype has a count of ten or more. CDR3 residues: CASSFILAGGPGKFF. CDR3 bases: TGTGCCAGCAGTTTTATTCTAGCGGGAGGGCCGGGGAAGTTCTTC. The chain carries TRBV28 and TRBJ2-1; 12 bases align to TRBD2. Germline V CDR1 and CDR2: MDHEN, SYDVKM. This CDR3 has 15 amino acids. Germline trimming cut 3 bases from V and 14 bases from J; bases unmatched to any gene: 11.

The chain is built from TRBV19 and TRBJ2-2; 10 bases align to TRBD2. V dropped 8 bases and J dropped 4; count of bases not matched to a gene: 7. The V gene's germline CDR1 is LNHDA and CDR2 SQIVND (reference sequence). The CDR3 runs 15 residues. Written as DNA, the CDR3 is TGTGCCAGTGGATTACTAGCGGGACCCACCGGGGAGCTGTTTTTT. Protein sequence: CASGLLAGPTGELFF.

This clonotype was seen only a few times. This chain uses TRBV4-1 with TRBJ2-7; D might be TRBD2 (5 bases). This CDR3 has 17 amino acids. V was pared by 0 bases and J by 2 bases, with 17 bases between. CDR1 is MGHRA, CDR2 YSYEKL, per germline. The CDR3 DNA is TGCGCCAGCAGCCAAGATAGAGCAGCGAGGGAAGCCTACGAGCAGTACTTC. Encoded protein: CASSQDRAAREAYEQYF.

This clonotype was recorded at least ten times. The rearrangement uses TRBV28 and TRBJ1-2; 7 bases line up with TRBD1. V lost 3 bases to trimming and J lost 0 bases; unmatched junction nucleotides: 10. The CDR3 contains 17 residues. CDR1 is MDHEN, CDR2 SYDVKM, per germline. CDR3 amino acids: CASSFNPGQTTNYGYTF. The CDR3 coding sequence is TGTGCCAGCAGTTTTAACCCGGGACAGACTACTAACTATGGCTACACCTTC.

This clonotype was recorded many times. This sequence joins TRBV2 and TRBJ2-5; D is uncertain. Germline lookup yields CDR1 SNHLY and CDR2 FYNNEI. This CDR3 spans 11 amino acids. V lost 4 bases to trimming and J lost 5 bases, with 5 bases between them. The CDR3 sequence: CASSGGETQYF. As DNA, the CDR3 is TGTGCCAGCAGTGGTGGCGAGACCCAGTACTTC.

This clonotype showed up many times. The V gene is TRBV6-1, the J gene TRBJ2-7; 9 bases line up with TRBD1. Germline V gene data show CDR1 as MNHNS and CDR2 as SASEGT. This CDR3 is 18 amino acids long. V was pared by 5 bases and J by 3 bases, with 17 bases of the junction left unmatched. This CDR3 reads CASSYVSQGATGRYEQYF. The DNA of the CDR3 is TGTGCCAGCAGTTACGTGTCACAGGGGGCTACCGGTCGCTACGAGCAGTACTTC.

This clonotype was picked up many times. The chain has TRBV7-3 and TRBJ1-5, with D possibly matching TRBD1 (5 bases). Germline V gene data show CDR1 as SGHTA and CDR2 as FQGTGA. The CDR3 sequence is 18 residues long. With 2 bases removed from V and 2 bases from J, the gap between germline ends came to 19 bases. The CDR3 loop is CASSLELMRGRGNQPQHF. CDR3 nucleotides: TGTGCCAGCAGCTTAGAGCTAATGAGGGGTCGGGGCAATCAGCCCCAGCATTTT. The full variable domain, with the rest looked up from reference TRBV7-3 and TRBJ1-5, is GAGVSQTPSNKVTEKGKYVELRCDPISGHTALYWYRQSLGQGPEFLIYFQGTGAADDSGLPNDRFFAVRPEGSVSTLKIQRTERGDSAVYLCASSLELMRGRGNQPQHFGDGTRLSIL.

This clonotype was counted ten times or more. V usage is TRBV3-1 and J usage is TRBJ2-2; TRBD1 is a possible D gene (5 bases). The CDR3 length is 13 residues. Trimming cost V 3 bases and J 5 bases, with 7 bases left between them. Germline CDR1 LGHDT, CDR2 YNNKEL (reference sequence). This CDR3 is CASSQTDTGELFF. DNA of the CDR3: TGTGCCAGCAGCCAGACAGATACCGGGGAGCTGTTTTTT.

This clonotype was counted ten times or more. The chain employs TRBV6-1 and TRBJ1-5, with TRBD1 matching over 11 bases. The CDR3 is 17 residues long. The germline V gene has CDR1 MNHNS and CDR2 SASEGT. V trimming: 5 bases; J trimming: 8 bases; junction bases outside the gene matches: 14. DNA of the CDR3: TGTGCCAGCAGTCCGGGACAGGGGGTTCGGGGAACAGAGCCCCAGCATTTT. It encodes CASSPGQGVRGTEPQHF.

V is TRBV5-5 and J is TRBJ2-6, with D hard to call. CDR3 length equals 15 residues. The V end lost 0 bases, the J end lost 1 base, and 5 bases lay between the germline ends. The germline CDR1 and CDR2 sequences are SGHKS and YYEKEE (reference sequence). CDR3 sequence: CASSLAVSGANVLTF. The CDR3 nucleotides read TGTGCCAGCAGCTTGGCGGTATCTGGGGCCAACGTCCTGACTTTC.

The table lists this clonotype with many counts. The chain joins TRBV5-5 to TRBJ2-5; D gene ambiguous. Trimming took off 2 bases at V and 2 bases at J, with 7 bases between the two ends. The CDR3 runs to 13 residues. Per germline, CDR1 SGHKS and CDR2 YYEKEE (reference sequence). CDR3 in amino acids: CASSLGPQETQYF. The CDR3 DNA sequence: TGTGCCAGCAGCTTAGGACCTCAAGAGACCCAGTACTTC.

The table lists this clonotype with many counts. The rearrangement uses TRBV2 and TRBJ1-1; D may be TRBD1 (5 bases). Germline CDR1 is SNHLY and CDR2 is FYNNEI. With 7 bases removed from V and 1 base from J, the gap between germline ends came to 7 bases. The CDR3 covers 12 residues. The CDR3 region has the DNA TGTGCCAGCATGACAGCGAACACTGAAGCTTTCTTT. This codes for CASMTANTEAFF.

This clonotype was seen repeatedly, ten times or more. This rearrangement joins TRBV28 to TRBJ2-1; TRBD1 aligns across 9 bases. Germline trimming cut 5 bases from V and 1 base from J; bases unmatched to any gene: 3. Germline CDR1 is MDHEN and CDR2 is SYDVKM. The CDR3 sequence is 15 residues long. The CDR3 loop reads CASSGGQGSYNEQFF. CDR3 DNA sequence: TGTGCCAGCAGTGGAGGACAGGGGTCCTACAATGAGCAGTTCTTC.

In this sample, this clonotype turned up many times. The chain employs TRBV11-2 and TRBJ2-5; D tentatively reads TRBD1 or TRBD2 (5 bases each). There are 15 residues in the CDR3. With 0 bases removed from V and 5 bases from J, the gap between germline ends came to 13 bases. The germline gives CDR1 SGHAT, CDR2 FQNNGV. The CDR3 DNA reads TGTGCCAGCAGCTTAGATTCAGGGAGTGTCGAGACCCAGTACTTC. Translated, it gives CASSLDSGSVETQYF.

This clonotype came up many times. CDR3 coding DNA: TGTGCCAGCAGCCCTTCAAGATTGGGAGTCGGCTACAATGAGCAGTTCTTC. This translates into CASSPSRLGVGYNEQFF. The chain couples TRBV7-8 to TRBJ2-1; tentatively, D is TRBD2 (5 bases). V was clipped by 5 bases and J by 3 bases, with 20 bases between them. Germline CDR1 is SGHVS and CDR2 is FQNEAQ. The CDR3 totals 17 residues.

The chain employs TRBV6-5 and TRBJ2-7; maybe TRBD2 (6 bases). The CDR3 extends over 15 amino acids. Trimming shortened V by 2 bases and J by 4 bases, and 15 bases separated the two germline ends. Germline V CDR1 and CDR2: MNHEY, SVGAGI. The DNA for the CDR3 is TGTGCCAGCAGTTACGGGACTTCCGTAGGGTACGAGCAGTACTTC. Its translation: CASSYGTSVGYEQYF.

This chain links TRBV7-9 with TRBJ2-1, with D unresolved. V was clipped by 5 bases and J by 0 bases, with 17 bases between them. The CDR3 has 17 amino acids. Germline CDR1 reads SEHNR; CDR2 reads FQNEAQ (reference sequence). CDR3 sequence (DNA): TGTGCCAGCAGCCCTATACCAGGATTGGGCTCCTACAATGAGCAGTTCTTC. It codes for CASSPIPGLGSYNEQFF.

This clonotype has a handful of counts. The chain carries TRBV20-1 and TRBJ1-3; D not resolved. The germline V and J ends were trimmed by 0 bases and 0 bases, with 9 bases remaining between them. CDR1 DFQATT and CDR2 SNEGSKA come from the germline V gene (reference sequence). The CDR3 has 15 amino acids. The CDR3 spells CSARDIRDSGNTIYF. The CDR3 region has the DNA TGCAGTGCTAGAGATATAAGGGACTCTGGAAACACCATATATTTT.

V is TRBV25-1 and J is TRBJ1-3; D not certain. In germline, CDR1 is MGHDK, CDR2 SYGVNS. The CDR3 is 15 amino acids. With 7 bases removed from V and 0 bases from J, the gap between germline ends came to 13 bases. This chain's CDR3 is CASTAAGLSGNTIYF. The CDR3 nucleotides read TGTGCCAGCACTGCAGCGGGCCTCTCTGGAAACACCATATATTTT.

This clonotype has only a few counts. The V and J genes are TRBV25-1 and TRBJ2-5; D is possibly TRBD1 (5 bases). The CDR3 contains 14 residues. Germline V gives CDR1 MGHDK, CDR2 SYGVNS. V was cut by 5 bases and J by 5 bases, with 15 bases left in between. CDR3 nucleotides: TGTGCCAGCAGTTCATCAGGGCTAGGGGAGACCCAGTACTTC. Translation: CASSSSGLGETQYF.

This clonotype was counted ten times or more. CDR3 nucleotides: TGTGCCAGCAGTTACCCTCGGCGACAAACTAAGAGCACAGATACGCAGTATTTT. Amino acids: CASSYPRRQTKSTDTQYF. V gene TRBV6-5 combines with J gene TRBJ2-3; D unclear. The CDR3 runs to 18 residues. Trimming stripped 2 bases from V and 0 bases from J, with 18 bases between. In germline, CDR1 is MNHEY, CDR2 SVGAGI.

This clonotype was observed a few times. This chain joins TRBV20-1 and TRBJ2-7; a possible D gene is TRBD2 (6 bases). CDR1 is DFQATT, CDR2 SNEGSKA, per germline (reference sequence). V lost 0 bases and J 0 bases, leaving 18 bases between the germline ends. The length of the CDR3 is 17 residues. CDR3 sequence reads: CSARDPGSAGSSYEQYF. In DNA form, the CDR3 reads TGCAGTGCTAGAGATCCGGGATCGGCCGGGAGCTCCTACGAGCAGTACTTC.